This entry concerns a single TCR beta chain. Its cognate antigen is unknown. MiXCR was run by TCRdb on the reads, yielding one entry per CDR3 protein. The table records roughly 920,000 distinct CDR3 sequences, roughly 30% of them present only once. Unmatched junction bases numbered 6, after V lost 4 bases and J lost 4 bases. The CDR3 totals 14 residues. Germline lookup yields CDR1 SGHVS and CDR2 FQNEAQ. This sample was taken from a study of T cell repertoires in cytomegalovirus infection. The wider study: The public TCR beta signatures pointed to both CMV infection and matching HLA type.

Study-wide results and limits: CMV-specific TCR beta clonotypes restricted by HLA-C dominated the ex vivo response. Frequencies of public TCR beta families were cumulated, and this identified carriers of CMV plus the relevant HLA.

Sample: cultured CD8+ T cells from PBMCs, taken from culture after CMV antigen stimulation. This clonotype was obtained from a human donor in good health (CMV status not recorded). Some clones in this sample may be carry-over from other donors' samples. The chain couples TRBV7-8 to TRBJ1-2; TRBD1 matches 7 bases. The CDR3, as DNA: TGTGCCAGCAGCTCGAAGGGGGCTACCTATGGCTACACCTTC. Protein product: CASSSKGATYGYTF.